This TCR beta chain was retrieved from a study of cytomegalovirus exposure and HLA in healthy donors. About the study: In an early release, HLA-typed donors contributed 80 million to 95 million unique TCR sequences. Findings and caveats of the study: What was likely a sequencing artifact was a cluster of highly shared sequence variants. V- and J-gene trimming in TCR beta was tied to a missense DCLRE1C variant by an analysis performed later.

As regards this clone: Its cognate antigen is unknown.

V was pared by 1 base and J by 3 bases, with 18 bases between. Germline V lookup: CDR1 SGHDT, CDR2 YYEEEE. The CDR3 extends over 17 amino acids. Both 60 Vbeta primers and 13 Jbeta primers went into the PCR. Profiled with immunoSEQ multiplex PCR; TCRdb holds only in-frame clones, not every one. The sample holds tens of thousands of clones, roughly 90% seen once. What was sequenced was PBMCs. The V gene is TRBV5-6, the J gene TRBJ2-3; a possible D gene is TRBD1 (6 bases). The sequence was obtained from a man younger than 45 in good health and CMV-seropositive. In nucleotides, the CDR3 is TGTGCCAGCAGCTTGCCCCCTTTAGGGGGTCGGACAGATACGCAGTATTTT. This encodes CASSLPPLGGRTDTQYF.